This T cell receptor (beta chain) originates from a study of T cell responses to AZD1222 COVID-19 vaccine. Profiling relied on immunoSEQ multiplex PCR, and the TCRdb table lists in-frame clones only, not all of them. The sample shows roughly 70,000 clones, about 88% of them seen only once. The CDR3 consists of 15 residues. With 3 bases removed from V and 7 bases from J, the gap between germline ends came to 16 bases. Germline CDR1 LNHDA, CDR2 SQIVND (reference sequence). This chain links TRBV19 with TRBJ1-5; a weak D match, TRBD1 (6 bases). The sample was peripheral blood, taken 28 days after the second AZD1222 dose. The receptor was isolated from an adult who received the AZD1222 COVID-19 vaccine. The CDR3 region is CASSIGTRRDQPQHF. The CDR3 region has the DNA TGTGCCAGTAGTATCGGGACAAGGAGAGACCAGCCCCAGCATTTT.